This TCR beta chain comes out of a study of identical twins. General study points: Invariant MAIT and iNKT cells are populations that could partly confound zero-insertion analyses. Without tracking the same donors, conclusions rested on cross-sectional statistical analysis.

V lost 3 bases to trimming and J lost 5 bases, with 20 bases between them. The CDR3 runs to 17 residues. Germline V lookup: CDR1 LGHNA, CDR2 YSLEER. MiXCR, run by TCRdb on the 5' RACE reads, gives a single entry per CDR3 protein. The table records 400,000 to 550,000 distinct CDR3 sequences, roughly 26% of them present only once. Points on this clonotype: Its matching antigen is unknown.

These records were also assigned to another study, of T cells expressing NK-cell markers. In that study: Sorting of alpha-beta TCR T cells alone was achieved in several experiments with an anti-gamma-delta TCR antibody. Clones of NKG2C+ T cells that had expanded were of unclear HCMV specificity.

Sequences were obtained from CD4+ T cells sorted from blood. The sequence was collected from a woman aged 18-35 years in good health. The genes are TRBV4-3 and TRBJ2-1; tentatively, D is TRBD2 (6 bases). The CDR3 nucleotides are TGCGCCAGCAGCCAGGCCCTCCGATACGGGAGCCACAATGAGCAGTTCTTC. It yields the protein CASSQALRYGSHNEQFF.